Detailed here is one T cell receptor (beta chain). The antigen is unknown. The record originates from a study of shared clonotypes between healthy human individuals. Broader study findings: What limited the represented genetic and exposure-history diversity was the small number of donors.

Trimming removed 4 bases from V and 9 bases from J, with 13 bases in between. This CDR3 is 12 amino acids long. Germline V CDR1 and CDR2: SGHRS, YFSETQ. It was into CD45RA+ naive and CD45RA-negative memory subsets that the CD4+ cells were split. Using immunoSEQ multiplex PCR, the repertoire was profiled, and TCRdb retains in-frame clones only, with some absent. The sample lists 950,000 to 1,300,000 clones, roughly 80% occurring once. What was sequenced was memory CD4+ T cells sorted from blood. Subset meaning: CD45RA-negative fraction. The genes are TRBV5-1 and TRBJ2-5, with D perhaps being TRBD1 or TRBD2 (5 bases each). The receptor's source is a man aged 18 to 29 in good health. The CDR3 coding sequence is TGCGCCAGCAGCCACGGGACGAAGGCCCAGTACTTC. This codes for CASSHGTKAQYF.